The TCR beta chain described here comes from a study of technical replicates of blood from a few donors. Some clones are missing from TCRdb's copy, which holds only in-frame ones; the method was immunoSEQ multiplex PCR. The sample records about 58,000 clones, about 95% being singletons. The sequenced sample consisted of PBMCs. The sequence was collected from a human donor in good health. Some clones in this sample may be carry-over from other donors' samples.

The CDR3 is CASSESGGGLENGNEQFF. The DNA of the CDR3 is TGTGCCAGCAGCGAATCGGGGGGGGGACTAGAAAATGGCAATGAGCAGTTCTTC. The rearrangement links TRBV7-9 to TRBJ2-1; TRBD2 matches at 8 bases. Germline CDR1 is SEHNR and CDR2 is FQNEAQ (reference sequence). This CDR3 has 18 residues. Trimming took 5 bases from V and 6 from J; bases not matched to a gene: 18.